The following is a T cell receptor beta chain sequence with its context. In the authors' workflow: Reference gene primers were amplified, and this amplification served to estimate nucleated cell counts. Clones were read by immunoSEQ multiplex PCR, and TCRdb kept only the in-frame ones, dropping some. V, J and clone size reflect that table, while D and trimming were determined from the DNA. The data hold some 29,000 clones, with 80% observed a single time. This entry comes from a study of blood T cell repertoires in COVID-19. Looked up from germline, CDR1 is MDHEN and CDR2 is SYDVKM. The ends were cut back, 2 bases at V and 4 bases at J, with 13 bases in the middle. There are 15 residues in the CDR3.

This TCR came from a woman in her 70s with acute or convalescent COVID-19. Sequences were obtained from peripheral blood. The chain links TRBV28 to TRBJ2-3; D may be TRBD1 (6 bases). CDR3 sequence reads: CASSLPGDRADTQYF. As DNA, the CDR3 is TGTGCCAGCAGTTTACCAGGGGATCGCGCAGATACGCAGTATTTT.